This paragraph reports one T cell receptor (beta chain). Unique molecular identifiers featured in how the TCRbeta library was prepared. TCRdb reanalysed the PCR reads using MiXCR and keeps one entry per CDR3 protein. The sample contains approximately 640,000 distinct CDR3 sequences, roughly 17% of which appear only once. Deletions cut 1 base from V and 0 bases from J, with 11 bases between. The V gene's germline CDR1 is SGHRS and CDR2 YFSETQ. The CDR3 extends over 17 amino acids. This sample is part of a study of T-cell reconstitution after alpha-beta-depleted transplantation in children. This specimen was PBMCs from the stem cell graft donor, taken from the stem cell graft. The receptor comes from a human donor who donated a stem cell graft to a child with acute myeloid leukemia. This chain links TRBV5-1 with TRBJ2-6, with D maybe TRBD2 (5 bases). The CDR3 nucleotides are TGCGCCAGCAGCTTGCGATATGAGGGCTCTGGGGCCAACGTCCTGACTTTC. Amino acid sequence: CASSLRYEGSGANVLTF.